This TCR beta chain was recorded in a study of cytomegalovirus exposure and HLA in healthy donors. Regarding the study as a whole: There were 160 or so TCR beta chains listed as cytomegalovirus-associated.

This clone was found once. Antigen: not known. Profiled with immunoSEQ multiplex PCR; TCRdb holds only in-frame clones, not every one. The data hold fewer than 250,000 clones, with more than 75% observed a single time. The TCR was taken from a man aged 18 to 29 in good health and CMV-seronegative. Sequenced: PBMCs.

The CDR3, as DNA: TGTGCCAGCAGCGCCTTAGCGGGAAATCGGGATACGCAGTATTTT. Its translation: CASSALAGNRDTQYF. The rearrangement links TRBV9 to TRBJ2-3; TRBD2 matches 8 bases. From germline, CDR1 is SGDLS and CDR2 YYNGEE. The CDR3 contains 15 residues. With 3 bases clipped from V and 6 bases from J, the junction kept 9 bases outside the gene matches.